These 25 T cell receptor beta chains came from one sample sequenced in a study of cytomegalovirus exposure and HLA in healthy donors. The PCR had 60 Vbeta and 13 Jbeta primers. Using immunoSEQ multiplex PCR, the repertoire was profiled, and TCRdb retains in-frame clones only, with some absent. The sample holds 95,000 to 150,000 clones, around two thirds seen once. The sequenced sample was PBMCs. Source of these receptors: a woman aged 40-49 years in good health and CMV-seropositive.

This sequence joins TRBV14 and TRBJ2-7; D ambiguous. Germline V lookup: CDR1 SGHDN, CDR2 FVKESK. The CDR3 is 13 residues long. V was pared by 4 bases and J by 7 bases, with 14 bases between. CDR3 amino acids: CASSPLSSGEQYF. The CDR3 coding sequence is TGTGCCAGCAGCCCGCTCAGTTCCGGGGAGCAGTACTTC.

The rearrangement uses TRBV10-2 and TRBJ2-1; 8 bases match TRBD2. There are 14 residues in the CDR3. Trimming cost V 6 bases and J 6 bases; bases outside gene matches: 7. Germline V lookup: CDR1 WSHSY, CDR2 SAAADI. CDR3 sequence: CASRVGLVGNEQFF. The CDR3 DNA reads TGCGCCAGCAGGGTGGGACTAGTGGGCAATGAGCAGTTCTTC.

The chain carries TRBV5-1 and TRBJ1-4; 12 nucleotides agree with TRBD1. CDR1 and CDR2 from the germline V gene are SGHRS and YFSETQ. The CDR3 loop spans 16 amino acids. Germline trimming cut 2 bases from V and 9 bases from J; bases unmatched to any gene: 8. CDR3 nucleotides: TGCGCCAGCAGCTTCTCAGGGACAGGGGGCGACCAAAAACTGTTTTTT. As protein: CASSFSGTGGDQKLFF.

The chain has TRBV27 and TRBJ1-6, with TRBD1 as a possible D gene (5 bases). Deletions cut 4 bases from V and 7 bases from J, with 11 bases between. Germline assignment: CDR1 MNHEY and CDR2 SMNVEV (reference sequence). The CDR3 length is 14 residues. CDR3 amino acids: CASSSQSGNSPLHF. The CDR3 DNA follows: TGTGCCAGCAGTTCCCAATCAGGGAATTCACCCCTCCACTTT.

This chain links TRBV5-8 with TRBJ2-5; 14 bases fit TRBD2. J lost 4 bases, V lost 0 bases, and 8 bases had no gene match. From germline, CDR1 is SGHTS and CDR2 YDEGEE. The CDR3 covers 18 residues. CDR3 DNA: TGTGCCAGCAGCTTGGGGGGACTAGCGGGAGAGAGGGGAGAGACCCAGTACTTC. Its translation: CASSLGGLAGERGETQYF.

The chain recombines TRBV15 with TRBJ2-7; D is possibly TRBD2 (5 bases). CDR1 and CDR2 (germline): LNHNV, YYDKDF (reference sequence). Trimming removed 0 bases at V and 1 base at J, with 13 bases between. The CDR3 has 16 residues. CDR3 sequence: CATSRDPRLASYEQYF. The CDR3 coding sequence is TGTGCCACCAGCAGAGATCCCCGGCTAGCATCCTACGAGCAGTACTTC.

In its sample, this clone was seen once. V and J are TRBV5-1 and TRBJ2-2; TRBD1 might be the D (6 bases). Germline V gives CDR1 SGHRS, CDR2 YFSETQ. The CDR3 covers 15 residues. V shed 4 bases and J shed 0 bases, with 10 bases lying between them. The CDR3 protein is CASSQGQTNTGELFF. For the CDR3, the DNA is TGCGCCAGCAGCCAAGGACAGACGAACACCGGGGAGCTGTTTTTT.

This chain connects TRBV7-6 to TRBJ1-2, with 9 bases that match TRBD1. The CDR3 is made up of 16 amino acids. Trimming took 5 bases from V and 8 from J; bases not matched to a gene: 15. CDR1 and CDR2 (germline): SGHVS, FNYEAQ. DNA of the CDR3: TGTGCCAGCAGCCAGGGACAGGGAAAGTCTATCGGCGGCTACACCTTC. Protein sequence: CASSQGQGKSIGGYTF. The entire variable domain, with the rest obtained from reference TRBV7-6 and TRBJ1-2, is as follows: GAGVSQSPRYKVTKRGQDVALRCDPISGHVSLYWYRQALGQGPEFLTYFNYEAQQDKSGLPNDRFSAERPEGSISTLTIQRTEQRDSAMYRCASSQGQGKSIGGYTFGSGTRLTVV.

The CDR3 loop reads CASSPGTANTEAFF. The CDR3 DNA reads TGTGCCAGCAGTCCGGGGACAGCGAACACTGAAGCTTTCTTT. The rearrangement uses TRBV6-6 and TRBJ1-1; TRBD1 matches at 7 bases. Germline V gene sequence: CDR1 MNHNY, CDR2 SVGAGI (reference sequence). The CDR3 is 14 amino acids. Losses at the gene ends were 5 bases for V and 1 base for J; bases not matched to a gene: 4.

V gene TRBV1 combines with J gene TRBJ2-1; the DNA was not used to check the table's D call, TRBD2. TRBV1 is termed a pseudogene. This CDR3 comprises 16 residues. The DNA for the CDR3 is TGCACCAGCAGCCAAGATCAACGGGAGGCCTACAATGAGCAGTTCTTC. This translates into CTSSQDQREAYNEQFF.

There are a few counts of this clone. This chain connects TRBV6-1 to TRBJ1-4; D gene unclear. The V and J ends lost 1 base and 6 bases respectively, with 3 bases between them. This CDR3 has 12 amino acids. Germline V CDR1 and CDR2: MNHNS, SASEGT. CDR3 residues: CASSEVDEKLFF. The DNA of the CDR3 is TGTGCCAGCAGTGAAGTAGATGAAAAACTGTTTTTT.

This clone was observed a few times. The CDR3 loop is CATSRDNQETQYF. The CDR3 nucleotides read TGTGCCACCAGCAGAGATAACCAAGAGACCCAGTACTTC. The rearrangement links TRBV15 to TRBJ2-5; unclear D gene. The CDR3 covers 13 residues. Germline V gene sequence: CDR1 LNHNV, CDR2 YYDKDF (reference sequence). V lost 0 bases, J lost 0 bases, and 2 bases lay in between.

V is TRBV2 and J is TRBJ2-2; D may be TRBD2 (5 bases). Germline CDR1 SNHLY, CDR2 FYNNEI. This CDR3 has 15 residues. V lost 6 bases, J lost 1 base, and 12 bases lay in between. CDR3 DNA: TGTGCCAGCAGGAGGGTAGAGGTGAACACCGGGGAGCTGTTTTTT. This translates into CASRRVEVNTGELFF.

This clone was seen a few times. This chain links TRBV5-1 with TRBJ2-5; D is possibly TRBD2 (5 bases). The CDR3 is 14 amino acids. V was trimmed by 1 base and J by 5 bases, leaving 12 bases between them. Germline assignment: CDR1 SGHRS and CDR2 YFSETQ. The CDR3 region is CASSLWSGGETQYF. The CDR3 DNA follows: TGCGCCAGCAGCTTGTGGAGTGGCGGGGAGACCCAGTACTTC.

This clone has only one observation. This chain links TRBV5-3 with TRBJ1-1, with 7 positions matching TRBD1. TRBV5-3 is an open reading frame, and its role is uncertain. V trimming: 0 bases; J trimming: 7 bases; junction bases outside the gene matches: 9. The length of the CDR3 is 15 residues. The CDR3 region is CARSLGDRGRVEAFF. The CDR3 coding sequence is TGTGCCAGAAGCTTGGGGGACAGAGGGCGGGTTGAAGCTTTCTTT.

The gene calls are TRBV5-1 and TRBJ2-7; TRBD2 matches 8 bases. CDR1 and CDR2 from the germline V gene are SGHRS and YFSETQ. Trimming removed 2 bases from V and 0 bases from J; junction bases left unmatched: 4. There are 15 residues in the CDR3. The DNA for the CDR3 is TGCGCCAGCAGCTTTCAGCGGGGGTACTCCTACGAGCAGTACTTC. Protein: CASSFQRGYSYEQYF.

The V call is TRBV2, the J call TRBJ2-5, with 7 bases lining up with TRBD2. The CDR3 consists of 16 residues. Germline V gene lookup returns CDR1 SNHLY and CDR2 FYNNEI. V dropped 7 bases and J dropped 4; count of bases not matched to a gene: 15. CDR3 nucleotide sequence: TGTGCCAGCACCGCCCAAAGGGCGGGAGACGGAGAGACCCAGTACTTC. As protein: CASTAQRAGDGETQYF.

V usage is TRBV28 and J usage is TRBJ2-2; D is unresolved. Trimming stripped 11 bases from V and 3 bases from J, with 4 bases between. CDR1 MDHEN and CDR2 SYDVKM come from the germline V gene. The CDR3 has 10 amino acids. The CDR3 loop is CAGDTGELFF. The DNA for the CDR3 is TGTGCCGGAGACACCGGGGAGCTGTTTTTT.

This clone was seen ten or more times. The chain recombines TRBV5-6 with TRBJ2-3, with D unresolved. Germline V gives CDR1 SGHDT, CDR2 YYEEEE. V lost 0 bases, J lost 2 bases, and 7 bases lay in between. There are 14 residues in the CDR3. CDR3: CASSLGQYTDTQYF. The CDR3 DNA reads TGTGCCAGCAGCTTGGGGCAGTACACAGATACGCAGTATTTT.

This sequence joins TRBV5-1 and TRBJ1-2; possible D gene TRBD1, 6 bases. In germline, CDR1 is SGHRS, CDR2 YFSETQ. The CDR3 extends over 16 amino acids. V was shortened by 4 bases and J by 0 bases, with 16 bases between the two germline ends. CDR3 residues: CASSVGPGATNYGYTF. For the CDR3, the DNA is TGCGCCAGCAGCGTAGGGCCAGGGGCGACTAACTATGGCTACACCTTC.

The rearrangement uses TRBV28 and TRBJ2-7, with 9 bases identical to TRBD1. Germline V gene sequence: CDR1 MDHEN, CDR2 SYDVKM. CDR3 length: 15 amino acids. Trimming took 6 bases from V and 5 from J; bases not matched to a gene: 11. CDR3 amino acids: CASSRPGQGAHEQYF. DNA for the CDR3: TGTGCCAGCAGCAGACCGGGACAGGGTGCCCACGAGCAGTACTTC.

This sequence joins TRBV7-2 and TRBJ1-3; tentatively, D is TRBD1 (5 bases). V lost 3 bases and J 1 base, leaving 7 bases between the germline ends. CDR1 is SGHTA, CDR2 FQGNSA, per germline. The CDR3 runs to 14 residues. The CDR3 loop is CASSFGGSGNTIYF. The CDR3, as DNA: TGTGCCAGCAGCTTCGGGGGTTCTGGAAACACCATATATTTT.

This rearrangement joins TRBV6-1 to TRBJ2-1, with 9 bases matching TRBD2. V gave up 11 bases and J gave up 6 bases; unmatched junction bases: 8. CDR1 and CDR2 (germline): MNHNS, SASEGT. The CDR3 spans 13 residues. The CDR3 DNA follows: TGTGCCTCAACGGCGGGGGGGATCAATGAGCAGTTCTTC. As protein: CASTAGGINEQFF.

The count of this clone is one. This sequence joins TRBV5-1 and TRBJ1-2; 7 bases match TRBD1. Germline CDR1 is SGHRS and CDR2 is YFSETQ. J lost 2 bases, V lost 0 bases, and 7 bases had no gene match. The CDR3 has 16 residues. The CDR3 nucleotides read TGCGCCAGCAGCTTGGCCTCCTCGACAGGGAACTATGGCTACACCTTC. Protein sequence: CASSLASSTGNYGYTF.

The chain joins TRBV2 to TRBJ2-6; a weak D match, TRBD2 (6 bases). The CDR3 runs 16 residues. Germline CDR1 and CDR2: SNHLY and FYNNEI. V was trimmed by 4 bases and J by 2 bases, leaving 12 bases between them. CDR3 sequence reads: CASSGGWRAGANVLTF. In DNA form, the CDR3 reads TGTGCCAGCAGTGGTGGGTGGAGGGCTGGGGCCAACGTCCTGACTTTC.